This TCR beta chain appears in the sequencing data of a study of OX40 agonist ivuxolimab in advanced cancers. Notes on the study in general: Low levels of normalized T-cell clonal expansion also appeared in some nonresponders. By week 6 at 0.1 to 3.0 mg/kg, blood CD4+ and CD8+ T cells had expanded clonally.

The V segment lost 3 bases and the J segment 7 bases; nucleotides outside the gene matches: 4. Germline V lookup: CDR1 SGDLS, CDR2 YYNGEE. This CDR3 comprises 15 residues. Comment on this clone: Its target is unknown.

Sequencing used immunoSEQ multiplex PCR; TCRdb keeps in-frame clones, though not all of them. This sample has about 50,000 clones; roughly 89% occur once, and the top ten carry 0.55% to 0.65%. Sampled blood was obtained at baseline, cycle 4 day 1, and cycle 7 day 1. V gene TRBV9 combines with J gene TRBJ1-6; 10 positions agree with TRBD1. The sample here was CD4+ or CD8+ T cells sorted from blood, taken in a trial of the OX40 agonist ivuxolimab. This receptor was taken from an adult with an advanced solid tumor such as melanoma, head and neck, liver or kidney cancer. CDR3 protein: CASSAGQGKNSPLHF. The CDR3 DNA reads TGTGCCAGCAGCGCGGGACAGGGGAAAAATTCACCCCTCCACTTT.